This T cell receptor beta chain was recorded in a study of identical twins. Healthy Caucasians provided all donations. Regarding the study as a whole: Cross-sectional statistical analysis was relied on for the conclusions, without the same donors being followed. With abundant cord blood beta clonotypes, insertions were fewer; memory repertoires showed no such pattern.

In TCRdb, the 5' RACE reads were re-called with MiXCR into one record per CDR3 protein. The data contain a few hundred thousand distinct CDR3 sequences, 18% of them singletons. This clonotype came up a few times. Its antigen is not identified. Trimming took off 5 bases at V and 1 base at J, with 13 bases between the two ends. Germline CDR1 SGHTA, CDR2 FQGNSA. The CDR3 loop spans 15 amino acids. The chain links TRBV7-2 to TRBJ2-3, with D perhaps TRBD1 (5 bases). The material sequenced was naive T cells sorted from blood. The TCR comes from a man in his fifties or sixties in good health. Here the CDR3 DNA reads TGTGCCAGCAGCCCCCGACAGACGCGCACAGATACGCAGTATTTT. This gives the protein CASSPRQTRTDTQYF.